This T cell receptor beta chain was profiled in a study of blood T cells in healthy people across ages. About the research overall: Capture via template switching afforded approximately one barcoded beta molecule per two T cells.

The CDR3 consists of 17 residues. The V gene's germline CDR1 is LGHDT and CDR2 YNNKEL (reference sequence). The V gene end was trimmed by 5 bases and the J gene end by 3 bases; junction bases not matched to a gene: 12. Alongside a J-beta primer mix, a sample-barcoded 5' primer served in a second PCR lasting roughly 7 to 11 cycles. Researchers report that a template-switch adaptor with 12 random nucleotides tagged each cDNA molecule. The study obtained at least 2.5 million CDR3-containing paired-end reads from every sample. TCRdb reprocessed the 5' RACE reads via MiXCR and lists one record per CDR3 protein. The table has about 670,000 distinct CDR3 sequences, approximately 52% seen once. Extracted total RNA amounted to at least 6 micrograms for each sample.

The clonotype was recovered from a woman older than 75 in good health. V usage is TRBV3-1 and J usage is TRBJ2-1, with 8 bases identical to TRBD2. Source material: blood. The CDR3 DNA reads TGTGCCAGCAGCTACCCTCCCAGGACTAGCAGCTACAATGAGCAGTTCTTC. Its protein is CASSYPPRTSSYNEQFF.